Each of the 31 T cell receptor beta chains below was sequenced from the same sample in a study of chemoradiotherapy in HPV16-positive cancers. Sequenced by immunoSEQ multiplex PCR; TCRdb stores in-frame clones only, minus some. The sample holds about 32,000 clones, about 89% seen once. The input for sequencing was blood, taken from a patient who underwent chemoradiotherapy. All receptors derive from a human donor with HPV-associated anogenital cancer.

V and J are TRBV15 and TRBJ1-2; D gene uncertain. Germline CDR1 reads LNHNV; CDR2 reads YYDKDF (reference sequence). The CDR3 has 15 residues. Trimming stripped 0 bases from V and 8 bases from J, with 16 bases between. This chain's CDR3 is CATSRDLLLGLGYTF. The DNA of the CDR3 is TGTGCCACCAGCAGAGATCTCCTCCTAGGTCTAGGCTACACCTTC.

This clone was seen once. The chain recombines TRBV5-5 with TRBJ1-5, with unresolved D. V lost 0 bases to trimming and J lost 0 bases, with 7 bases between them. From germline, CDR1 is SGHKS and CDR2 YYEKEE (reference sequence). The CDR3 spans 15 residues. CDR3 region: CASSLAGSSNQPQHF. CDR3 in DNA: TGTGCCAGCAGCTTGGCGGGCAGTAGCAATCAGCCCCAGCATTTT.

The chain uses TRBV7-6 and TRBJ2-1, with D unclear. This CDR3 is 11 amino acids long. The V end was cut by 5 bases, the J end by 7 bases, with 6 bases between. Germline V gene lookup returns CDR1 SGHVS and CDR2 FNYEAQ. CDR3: CASSIQNEQFF. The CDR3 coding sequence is TGTGCCAGCAGCATCCAAAATGAGCAGTTCTTC.

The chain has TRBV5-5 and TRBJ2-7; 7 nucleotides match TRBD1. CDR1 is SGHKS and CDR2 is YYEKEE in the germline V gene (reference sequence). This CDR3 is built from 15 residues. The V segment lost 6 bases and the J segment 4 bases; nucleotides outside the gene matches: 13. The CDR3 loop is CASNPTGTASYEQYF. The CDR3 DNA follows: TGTGCCAGCAACCCAACGGGGACAGCCAGTTACGAGCAGTACTTC. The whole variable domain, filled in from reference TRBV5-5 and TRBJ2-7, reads DAGVTQSPTHLIKTRGQQVTLRCSPISGHKSVSWYQQVLGQGPQFIFQYYEKEERGRGNFPDRFSARQFPNYSSELNVNALLLGDSALYLCASNPTGTASYEQYFGPGTRLTVT.

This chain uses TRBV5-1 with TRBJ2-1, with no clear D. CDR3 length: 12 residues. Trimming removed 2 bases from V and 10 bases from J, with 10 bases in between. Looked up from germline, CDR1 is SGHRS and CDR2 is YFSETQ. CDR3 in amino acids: CASSFGVTEQFF. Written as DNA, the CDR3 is TGCGCCAGCAGCTTTGGTGTGACAGAGCAGTTCTTC. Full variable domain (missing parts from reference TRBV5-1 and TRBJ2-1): KAGVTQTPRYLIKTRGQQVTLSCSPISGHRSVSWYQQTPGQGLQFLFEYFSETQRNKGNFPGRFSGRQFSNSRSEMNVSTLELGDSALYLCASSFGVTEQFFGPGTRLTVL.

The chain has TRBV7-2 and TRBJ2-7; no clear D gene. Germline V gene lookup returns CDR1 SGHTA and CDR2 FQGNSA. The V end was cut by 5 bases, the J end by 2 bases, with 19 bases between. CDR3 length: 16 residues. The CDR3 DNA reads TGTGCCAGCAGCCTCTCCGGTTTGCGGAGACCCTACGAGCAGTACTTC. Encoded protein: CASSLSGLRRPYEQYF.

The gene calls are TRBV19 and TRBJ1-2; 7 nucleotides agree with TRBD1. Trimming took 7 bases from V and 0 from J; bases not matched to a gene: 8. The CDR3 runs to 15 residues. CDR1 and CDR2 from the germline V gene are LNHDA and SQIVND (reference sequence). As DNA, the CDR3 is TGTGCCAGTACCACAGGGGTCCCCTCTAACTATGGCTACACCTTC. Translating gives CASTTGVPSNYGYTF.

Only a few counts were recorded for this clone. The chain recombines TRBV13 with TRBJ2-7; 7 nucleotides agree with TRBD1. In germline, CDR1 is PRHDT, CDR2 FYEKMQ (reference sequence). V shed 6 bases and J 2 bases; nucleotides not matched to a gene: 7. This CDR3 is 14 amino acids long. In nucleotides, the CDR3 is TGTGCCAGCAGATGGAGAGGGACAGCCTACGAGCAGTACTTC. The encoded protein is CASRWRGTAYEQYF.

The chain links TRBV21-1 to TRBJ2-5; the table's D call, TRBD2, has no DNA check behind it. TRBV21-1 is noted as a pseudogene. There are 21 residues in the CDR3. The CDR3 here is CASSKVLPGGEGPFNRETQYF. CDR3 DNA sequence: TGTGCCAGCAGCAAAGTCCTCCCGGGGGGGGAGGGCCCCTTCAATCGAGAGACCCAGTACTTC.

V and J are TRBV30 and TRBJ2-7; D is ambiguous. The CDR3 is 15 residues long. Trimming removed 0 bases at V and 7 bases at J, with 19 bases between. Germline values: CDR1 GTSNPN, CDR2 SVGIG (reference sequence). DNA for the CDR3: TGTGCCTGGAGTGTAAAAGGTGGCACGCTCGGGGAGCAGTACTTC. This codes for CAWSVKGGTLGEQYF. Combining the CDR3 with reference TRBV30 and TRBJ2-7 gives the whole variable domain SQTIHQWPATLVQPVGSPLSLECTVEGTSNPNLYWYRQAAGRGLQLLFYSVGIGQISSEVPQNLSASRPQDRQFILSSKKLLLSDSGFYLCAWSVKGGTLGEQYFGPGTRLTVT.

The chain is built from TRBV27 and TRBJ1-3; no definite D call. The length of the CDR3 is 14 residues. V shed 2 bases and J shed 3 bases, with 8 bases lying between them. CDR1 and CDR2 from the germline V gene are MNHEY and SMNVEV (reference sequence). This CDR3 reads CASSLRGSGNTIYF. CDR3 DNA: TGTGCCAGCAGTTTACGTGGGAGTGGAAACACCATATATTTT.

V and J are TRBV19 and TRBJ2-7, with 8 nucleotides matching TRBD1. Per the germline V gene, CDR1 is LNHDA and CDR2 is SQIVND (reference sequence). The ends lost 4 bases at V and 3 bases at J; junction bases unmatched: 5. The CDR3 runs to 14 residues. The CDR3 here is CASSTGTGNYEQYF. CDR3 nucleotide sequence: TGTGCCAGTAGTACCGGGACAGGTAACTACGAGCAGTACTTC.

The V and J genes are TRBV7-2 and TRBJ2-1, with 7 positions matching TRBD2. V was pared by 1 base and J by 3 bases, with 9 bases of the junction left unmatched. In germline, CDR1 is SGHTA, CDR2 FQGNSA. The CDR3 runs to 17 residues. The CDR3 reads CASSLGSGRAFYNEQFF. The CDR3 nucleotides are TGTGCCAGCAGCTTAGGGTCAGGGAGGGCTTTCTACAATGAGCAGTTCTTC.

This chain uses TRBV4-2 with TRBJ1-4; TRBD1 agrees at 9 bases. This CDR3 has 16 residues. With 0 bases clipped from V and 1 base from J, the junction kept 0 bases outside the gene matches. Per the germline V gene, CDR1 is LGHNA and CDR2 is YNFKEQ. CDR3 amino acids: CASSQEDRGTNEKLFF. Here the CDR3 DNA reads TGTGCCAGCAGCCAAGAGGACAGGGGAACTAATGAAAAACTGTTTTTT.

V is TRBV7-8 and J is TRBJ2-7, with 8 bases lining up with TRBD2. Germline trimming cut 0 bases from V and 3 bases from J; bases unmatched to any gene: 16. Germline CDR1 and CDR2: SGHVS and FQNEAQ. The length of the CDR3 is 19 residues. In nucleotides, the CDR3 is TGTGCCAGCAGCTTAGCGGAGGGACTTAGCGGGGTTAGCCACTACGAGCAGTACTTC. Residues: CASSLAEGLSGVSHYEQYF. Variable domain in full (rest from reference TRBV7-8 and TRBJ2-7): GAGVSQSPRYKVAKRGQDVALRCDPISGHVSLFWYQQALGQGPEFLTYFQNEAQLDKSGLPSDRFFAERPEGSVSTLKIQRTQQEDSAVYLCASSLAEGLSGVSHYEQYFGPGTRLTVT.

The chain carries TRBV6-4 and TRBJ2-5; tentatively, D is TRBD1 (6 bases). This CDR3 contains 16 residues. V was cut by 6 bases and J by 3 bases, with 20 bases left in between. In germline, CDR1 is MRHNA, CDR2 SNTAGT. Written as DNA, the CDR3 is TGTGCCAGCAGATTGGCTACAGGGCTAAGCGAAGAGACCCAGTACTTC. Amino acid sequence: CASRLATGLSEETQYF.

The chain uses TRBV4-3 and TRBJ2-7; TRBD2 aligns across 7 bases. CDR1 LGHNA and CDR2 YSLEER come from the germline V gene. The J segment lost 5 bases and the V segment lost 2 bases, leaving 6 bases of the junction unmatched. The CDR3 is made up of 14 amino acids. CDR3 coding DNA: TGCGCCAGCAGCCAAAGGCTAGCGGAGAACGAGCAGTACTTC. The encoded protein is CASSQRLAENEQYF.

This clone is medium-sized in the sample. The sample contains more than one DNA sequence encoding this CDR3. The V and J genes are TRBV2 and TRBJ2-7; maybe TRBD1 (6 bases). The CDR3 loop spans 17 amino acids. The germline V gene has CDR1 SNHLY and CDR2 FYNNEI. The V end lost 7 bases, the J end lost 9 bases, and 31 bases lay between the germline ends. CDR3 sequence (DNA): TGTGCCAGCATTGACCCCCAAAACGCAGGGGTCTTCTCAGGGCAGTACTTC. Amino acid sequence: CASIDPQNAGVFSGQYF.

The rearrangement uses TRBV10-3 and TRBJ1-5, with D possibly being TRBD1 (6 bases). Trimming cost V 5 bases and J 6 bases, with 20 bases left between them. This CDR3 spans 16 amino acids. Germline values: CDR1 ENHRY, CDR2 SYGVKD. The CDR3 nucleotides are TGTGCCATCAGTACAGGGCCCGGCAGGGGTGGTCAGCCCCAGCATTTT. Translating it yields CAISTGPGRGGQPQHF.

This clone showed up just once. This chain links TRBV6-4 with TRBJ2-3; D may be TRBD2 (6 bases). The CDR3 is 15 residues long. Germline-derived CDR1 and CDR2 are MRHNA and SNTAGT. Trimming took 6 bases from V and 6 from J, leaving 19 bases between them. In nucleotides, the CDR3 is TGTGCCAGCAGAGGAGGAGGGAATCGAATGGATACGCAGTATTTT. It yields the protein CASRGGGNRMDTQYF.

CDR3 in DNA: TGCGCCAGCAGCTTGAGGGGGGCGGCAGAGACCCAGTACTTC. Protein product: CASSLRGAAETQYF. The chain combines TRBV5-1 with TRBJ2-5; tentatively, D is TRBD1 or TRBD2 (6 bases each). The CDR3 runs 14 residues. Germline V gene sequence: CDR1 SGHRS, CDR2 YFSETQ. The V gene lost 1 base and the J gene lost 4 bases, with 11 bases spanning the gap.

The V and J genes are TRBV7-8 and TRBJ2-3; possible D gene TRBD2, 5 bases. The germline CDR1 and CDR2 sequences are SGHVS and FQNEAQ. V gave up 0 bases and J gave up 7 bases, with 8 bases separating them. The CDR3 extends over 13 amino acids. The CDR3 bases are TGTGCCAGCAGCTTAGCAGGCGGGTATACGCAGTATTTT. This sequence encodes CASSLAGGYTQYF.

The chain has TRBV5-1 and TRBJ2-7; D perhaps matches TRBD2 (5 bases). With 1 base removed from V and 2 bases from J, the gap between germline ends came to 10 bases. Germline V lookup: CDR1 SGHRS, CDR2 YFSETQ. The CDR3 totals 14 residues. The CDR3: CASSLQAEPYEQYF. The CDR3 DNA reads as TGCGCCAGCAGCTTGCAAGCGGAGCCCTACGAGCAGTACTTC.

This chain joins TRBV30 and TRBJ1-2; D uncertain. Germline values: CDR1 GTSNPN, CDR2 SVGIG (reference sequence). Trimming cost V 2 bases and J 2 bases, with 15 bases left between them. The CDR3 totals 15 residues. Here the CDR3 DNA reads TGTGCCTGGAGTCCCCCTTTATCGGGGAACTATGGCTACACCTTC. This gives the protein CAWSPPLSGNYGYTF.

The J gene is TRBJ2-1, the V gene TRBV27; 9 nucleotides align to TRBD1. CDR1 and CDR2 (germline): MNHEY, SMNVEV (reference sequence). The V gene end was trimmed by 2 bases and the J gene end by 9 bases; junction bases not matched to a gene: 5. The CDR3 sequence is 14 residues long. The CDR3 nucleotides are TGTGCCAGCAGTTTAACCGGACAGGGGACTGAGCAGTTCTTC. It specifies CASSLTGQGTEQFF.

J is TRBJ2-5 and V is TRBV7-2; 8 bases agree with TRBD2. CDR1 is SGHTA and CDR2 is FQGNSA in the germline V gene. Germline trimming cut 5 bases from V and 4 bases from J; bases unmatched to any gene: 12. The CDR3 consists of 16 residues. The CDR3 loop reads CASSVPSGGPGETQYF. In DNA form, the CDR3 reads TGTGCCAGCAGCGTTCCCTCGGGGGGGCCGGGAGAGACCCAGTACTTC.

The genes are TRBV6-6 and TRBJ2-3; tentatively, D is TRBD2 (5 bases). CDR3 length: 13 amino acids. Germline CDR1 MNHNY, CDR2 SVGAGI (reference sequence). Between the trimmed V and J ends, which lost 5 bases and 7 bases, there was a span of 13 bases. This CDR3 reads CASSRTSSNTQYF. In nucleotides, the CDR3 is TGTGCCAGCAGTCGGACTTCCTCCAATACGCAGTATTTT.

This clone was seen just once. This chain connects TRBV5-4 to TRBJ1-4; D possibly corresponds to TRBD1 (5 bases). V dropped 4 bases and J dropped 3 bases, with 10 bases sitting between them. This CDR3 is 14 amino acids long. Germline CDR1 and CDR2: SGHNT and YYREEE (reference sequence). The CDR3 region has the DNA TGTGCCAGCAGCCCAGGGCTTCCTAATGAAAAACTGTTTTTT. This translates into CASSPGLPNEKLFF.

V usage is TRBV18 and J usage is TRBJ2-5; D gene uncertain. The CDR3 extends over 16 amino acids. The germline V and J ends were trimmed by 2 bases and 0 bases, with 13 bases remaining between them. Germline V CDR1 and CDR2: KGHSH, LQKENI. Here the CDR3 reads CASSPFRAPDQETQYF. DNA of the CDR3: TGTGCCAGCTCACCATTTAGGGCGCCGGACCAAGAGACCCAGTACTTC.

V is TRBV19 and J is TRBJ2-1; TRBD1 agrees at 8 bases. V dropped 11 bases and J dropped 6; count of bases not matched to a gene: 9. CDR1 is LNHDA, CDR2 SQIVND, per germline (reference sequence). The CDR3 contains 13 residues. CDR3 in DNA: TGTGCCGTGGGGACAGGTAGAGTCAATGAGCAGTTCTTC. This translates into CAVGTGRVNEQFF.

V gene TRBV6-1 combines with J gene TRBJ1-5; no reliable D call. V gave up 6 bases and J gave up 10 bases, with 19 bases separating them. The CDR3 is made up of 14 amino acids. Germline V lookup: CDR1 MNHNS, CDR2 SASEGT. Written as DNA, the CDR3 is TGTGCCAGCAGCCCAGGAGGAGGGTCGAATCCCCAGCATTTT. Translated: CASSPGGGSNPQHF.